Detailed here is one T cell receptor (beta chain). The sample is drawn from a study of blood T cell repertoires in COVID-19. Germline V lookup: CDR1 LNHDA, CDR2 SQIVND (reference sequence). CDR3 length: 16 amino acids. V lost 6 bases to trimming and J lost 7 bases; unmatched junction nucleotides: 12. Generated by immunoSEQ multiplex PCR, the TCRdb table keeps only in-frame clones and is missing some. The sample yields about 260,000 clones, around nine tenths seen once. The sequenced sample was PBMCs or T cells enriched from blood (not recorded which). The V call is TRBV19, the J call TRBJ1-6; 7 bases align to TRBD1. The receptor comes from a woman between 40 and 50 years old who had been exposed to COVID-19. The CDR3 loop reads CASSLDRTLSNSPLHF. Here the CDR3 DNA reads TGTGCCAGTAGCTTGGACAGGACGCTATCGAATTCACCCCTCCACTTT.